A selection of T cell receptor beta chains follows, all from one sample in a study of blood T cell repertoires in COVID-19. Here immunoSEQ multiplex PCR was the method, and the copy in TCRdb shows in-frame clones only, minus some. This table has about 53,000 clones, roughly four fifths appearing once. Sequencing was performed on peripheral blood. The receptors here all came from a woman aged 60-70 years with acute or convalescent COVID-19. The CDR3 runs from the conserved cysteine through the conserved F or W. D genes are given only for firm matches. Some rows mark clone size as missing; the rest say once, few, many or name a class of expanded clone.

>TRBV18|NA|15|NA|TRBJ2-2
CASSPKTLNTGELFF
TGTGCCAGCTCACCGAAGACACTTAACACCGGGGAGCTGTTTTTT
>TRBV12-5|NA|13|few|TRBJ1-3
CASQASLGNTIYF
TGTGCTAGTCAGGCCTCATTGGGAAACACCATATATTTT
>TRBV7-9|TRBD1|17|NA|TRBJ1-5
CASSSGHGTGYEQPQHF
TGTGCCAGCAGCTCAGGACACGGGACAGGGTATGAACAGCCCCAGCATTTT
>TRBV27|TRBD2|15|NA|TRBJ2-7
CASSLMASGTYEQYF
TGTGCCAGCAGTTTAATGGCTAGCGGTACCTACGAGCAGTACTTC
>TRBV11-3|NA|13|NA|TRBJ2-2
CASSFEGAGELFF
TGTGCCAGCAGCTTCGAGGGGGCCGGGGAGCTGTTTTTT
>TRBV27|NA|16|NA|TRBJ1-1
CASSSYRDIQHTEAFF
TGTGCCAGCAGTTCTTACAGGGATATTCAGCACACTGAAGCTTTCTTT
>TRBV27|TRBD1|17|NA|TRBJ2-3
CASSSDRGRVFTDTQYF
TGTGCCAGCAGCTCCGACAGGGGGCGCGTGTTCACAGATACGCAGTATTTT
>TRBV9|TRBD1|18|NA|TRBJ1-3
CASSAAPVGQGDGNTIYF
TGTGCCAGCAGCGCCGCGCCGGTGGGACAGGGCGATGGAAACACCATATATTTT
>TRBV7-2|NA|14|NA|TRBJ1-6
CASKEDGRGSPLHF
TGTGCCAGCAAAGAGGACGGGCGGGGTTCACCCCTCCACTTT
>TRBV5-4|NA|16|NA|TRBJ2-7
CASSPGSRRTSYEQYF
TGTGCCAGCAGCCCAGGGTCCCGGAGAACCTCCTACGAGCAGTACTTC
>TRBV27|NA|14|NA|TRBJ2-2
CASSLSSYTGELFF
TGTGCCAGCAGTTTAAGTAGCTACACCGGGGAGCTGTTTTTT
>TRBV10-2|TRBD2|15|NA|TRBJ2-4
CASSVAGGAQNIQYF
TGCGCCAGCAGTGTAGCGGGAGGAGCCCAAAACATTCAGTACTTC